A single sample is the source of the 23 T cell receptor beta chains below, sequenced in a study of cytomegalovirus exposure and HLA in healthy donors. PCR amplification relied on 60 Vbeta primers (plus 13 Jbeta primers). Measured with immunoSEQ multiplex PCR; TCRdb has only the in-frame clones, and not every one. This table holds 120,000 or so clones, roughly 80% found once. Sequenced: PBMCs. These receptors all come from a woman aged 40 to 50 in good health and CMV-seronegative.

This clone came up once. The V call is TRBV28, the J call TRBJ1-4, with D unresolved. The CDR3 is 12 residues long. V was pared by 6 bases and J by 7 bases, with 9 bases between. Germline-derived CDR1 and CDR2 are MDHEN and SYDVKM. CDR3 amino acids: CASSSVVEKLFF. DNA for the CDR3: TGTGCCAGCAGCTCTGTCGTTGAAAAACTGTTTTTT.

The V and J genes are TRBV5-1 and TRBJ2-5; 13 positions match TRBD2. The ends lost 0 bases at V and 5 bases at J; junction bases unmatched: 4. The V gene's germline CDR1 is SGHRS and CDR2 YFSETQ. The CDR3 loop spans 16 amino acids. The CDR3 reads CASSLARTSGSETQYF. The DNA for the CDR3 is TGCGCCAGCAGCTTGGCCAGGACTAGCGGGAGTGAGACCCAGTACTTC.

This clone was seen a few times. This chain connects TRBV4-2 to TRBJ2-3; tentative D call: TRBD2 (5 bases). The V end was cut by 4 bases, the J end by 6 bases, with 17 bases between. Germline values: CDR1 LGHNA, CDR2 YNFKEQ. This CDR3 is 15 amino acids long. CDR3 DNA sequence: TGTGCCAGCAGCCCCCGAGTACGGCCGGGGGATACGCAGTATTTT. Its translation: CASSPRVRPGDTQYF.

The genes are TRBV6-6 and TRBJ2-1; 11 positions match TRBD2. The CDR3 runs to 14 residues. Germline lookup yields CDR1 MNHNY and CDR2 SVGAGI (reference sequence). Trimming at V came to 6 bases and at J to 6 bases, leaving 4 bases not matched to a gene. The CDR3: CASRLTSGTNEQFF. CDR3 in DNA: TGTGCCAGCAGGCTGACTAGCGGGACCAATGAGCAGTTCTTC.

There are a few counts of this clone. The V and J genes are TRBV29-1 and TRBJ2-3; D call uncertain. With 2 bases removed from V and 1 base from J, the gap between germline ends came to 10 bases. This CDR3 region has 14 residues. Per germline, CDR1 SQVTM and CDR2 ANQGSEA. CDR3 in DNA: TGCAGCGTTGAACTCCAAGGAGGCACAGATACGCAGTATTTT. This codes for CSVELQGGTDTQYF.

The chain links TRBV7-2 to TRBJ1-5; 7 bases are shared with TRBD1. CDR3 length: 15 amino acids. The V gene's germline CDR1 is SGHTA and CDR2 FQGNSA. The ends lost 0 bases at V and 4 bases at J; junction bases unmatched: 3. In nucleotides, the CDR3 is TGTGCCAGCAGCTTAGCAGGGGGCCATAATCAGCCCCAGCATTTT. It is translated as CASSLAGGHNQPQHF.

The CDR3 DNA is TGTGCCAGCAGCGTAGGACAGGGGAATGAGCAGTTCTTC. Translating gives CASSVGQGNEQFF. The gene calls are TRBV9 and TRBJ2-1, with 8 bases aligning to TRBD1. Germline V lookup: CDR1 SGDLS, CDR2 YYNGEE. With 0 bases clipped from V and 7 bases from J, the junction kept 0 bases outside the gene matches. The CDR3 spans 13 residues.

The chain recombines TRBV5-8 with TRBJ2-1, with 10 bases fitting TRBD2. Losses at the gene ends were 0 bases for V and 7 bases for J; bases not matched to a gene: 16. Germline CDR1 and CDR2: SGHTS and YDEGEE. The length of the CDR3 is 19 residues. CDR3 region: CASSLGLAGAPSNKNEQFF. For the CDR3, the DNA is TGTGCCAGCAGCTTGGGGCTAGCGGGAGCCCCCAGTAATAAGAATGAGCAGTTCTTC.

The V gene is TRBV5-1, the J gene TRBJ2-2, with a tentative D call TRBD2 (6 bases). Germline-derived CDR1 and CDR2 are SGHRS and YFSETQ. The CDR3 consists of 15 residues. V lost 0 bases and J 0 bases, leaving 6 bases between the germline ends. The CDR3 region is CASSLAGANTGELFF. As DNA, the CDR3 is TGCGCCAGCAGCTTGGCGGGGGCGAACACCGGGGAGCTGTTTTTT.

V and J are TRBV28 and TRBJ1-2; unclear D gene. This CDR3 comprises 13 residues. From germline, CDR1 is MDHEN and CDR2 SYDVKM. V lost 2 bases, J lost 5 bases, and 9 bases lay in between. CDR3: CASSLHSIYGYTF. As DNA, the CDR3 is TGTGCCAGCAGTTTACACAGCATATATGGCTACACCTTC.

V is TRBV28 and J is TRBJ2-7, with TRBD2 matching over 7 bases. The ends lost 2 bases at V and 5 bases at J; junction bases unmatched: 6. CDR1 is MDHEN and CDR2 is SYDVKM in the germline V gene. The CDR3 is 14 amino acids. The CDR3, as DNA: TGTGCCAGCAGTTTAGCGGGAGCTGTCAACGAGCAGTACTTC. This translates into CASSLAGAVNEQYF.

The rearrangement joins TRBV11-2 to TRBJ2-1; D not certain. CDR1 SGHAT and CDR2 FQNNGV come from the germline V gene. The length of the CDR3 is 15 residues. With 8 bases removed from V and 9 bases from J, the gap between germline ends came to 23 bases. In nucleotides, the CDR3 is TGTGCCAGCCTCGATACGAGCTCGGTTTTTGGTGAGCAGTTCTTC. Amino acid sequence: CASLDTSSVFGEQFF. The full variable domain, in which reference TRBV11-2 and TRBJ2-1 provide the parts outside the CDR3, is EAGVAQSPRYKIIEKRQSVAFWCNPISGHATLYWYQQILGQGPKLLIQFQNNGVVDDSQLPKDRFSAERLKGVDSTLKIQPAKLEDSAVYLCASLDTSSVFGEQFFGPGTRLTVL.

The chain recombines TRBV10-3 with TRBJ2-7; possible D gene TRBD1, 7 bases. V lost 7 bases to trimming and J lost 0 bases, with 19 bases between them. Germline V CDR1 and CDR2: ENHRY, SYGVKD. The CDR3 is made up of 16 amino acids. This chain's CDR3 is CAITESRGVPSYEQYF. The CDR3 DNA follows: TGTGCCATCACCGAAAGCAGGGGGGTACCCTCCTACGAGCAGTACTTC.

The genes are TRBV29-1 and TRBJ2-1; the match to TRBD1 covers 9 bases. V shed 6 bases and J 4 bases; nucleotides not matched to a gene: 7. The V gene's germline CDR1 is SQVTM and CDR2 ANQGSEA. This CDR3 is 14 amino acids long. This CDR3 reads CSVTDRGDYNEQFF. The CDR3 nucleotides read TGCAGCGTCACGGACAGGGGAGATTACAATGAGCAGTTCTTC.

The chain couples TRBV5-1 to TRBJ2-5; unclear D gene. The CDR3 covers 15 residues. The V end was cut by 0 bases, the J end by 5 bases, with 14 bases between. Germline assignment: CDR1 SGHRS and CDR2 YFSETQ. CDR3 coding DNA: TGCGCCAGCAGCTTGGAGGCTCCCCTGGGCGAGACCCAGTACTTC. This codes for CASSLEAPLGETQYF.

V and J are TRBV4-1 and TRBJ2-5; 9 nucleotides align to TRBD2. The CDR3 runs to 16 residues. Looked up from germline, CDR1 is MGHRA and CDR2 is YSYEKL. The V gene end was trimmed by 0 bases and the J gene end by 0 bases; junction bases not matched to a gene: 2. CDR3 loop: CASSQETSGHQETQYF. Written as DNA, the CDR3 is TGCGCCAGCAGCCAAGAAACTAGCGGGCACCAAGAGACCCAGTACTTC.

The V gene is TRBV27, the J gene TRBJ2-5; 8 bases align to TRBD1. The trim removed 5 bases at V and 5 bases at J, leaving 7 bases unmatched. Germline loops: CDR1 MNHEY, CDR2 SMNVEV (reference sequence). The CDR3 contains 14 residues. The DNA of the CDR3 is TGTGCCAGCAGTGTGACAGGGGCGGGCGAGACCCAGTACTTC. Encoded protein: CASSVTGAGETQYF.

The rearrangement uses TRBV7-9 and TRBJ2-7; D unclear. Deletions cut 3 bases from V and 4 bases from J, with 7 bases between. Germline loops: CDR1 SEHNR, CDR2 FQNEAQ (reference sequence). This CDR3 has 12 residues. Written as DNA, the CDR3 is TGTGCCAGCAGCTTTGGCTCATACGAGCAGTACTTC. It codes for CASSFGSYEQYF.

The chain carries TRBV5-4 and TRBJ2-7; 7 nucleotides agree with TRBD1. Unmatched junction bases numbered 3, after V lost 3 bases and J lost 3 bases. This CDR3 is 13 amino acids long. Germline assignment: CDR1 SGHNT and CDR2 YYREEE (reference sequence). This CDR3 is CASSYRGNYEQYF. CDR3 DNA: TGTGCCAGCAGCTACAGGGGAAACTACGAGCAGTACTTC.

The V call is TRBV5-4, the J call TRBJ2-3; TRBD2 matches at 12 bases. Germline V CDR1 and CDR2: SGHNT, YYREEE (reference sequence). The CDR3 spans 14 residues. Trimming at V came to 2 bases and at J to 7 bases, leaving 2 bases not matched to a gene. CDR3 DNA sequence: TGTGCCAGCAGCTTTGGACTAGCGGGGAATACGCAGTATTTT. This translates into CASSFGLAGNTQYF.

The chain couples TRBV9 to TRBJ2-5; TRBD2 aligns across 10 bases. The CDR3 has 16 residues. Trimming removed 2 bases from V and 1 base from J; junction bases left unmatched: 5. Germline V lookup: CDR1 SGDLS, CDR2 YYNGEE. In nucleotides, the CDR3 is TGTGCCAGCAGCGTTAGAAGCGGGAGGGCCCAAGAGACCCAGTACTTC. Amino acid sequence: CASSVRSGRAQETQYF. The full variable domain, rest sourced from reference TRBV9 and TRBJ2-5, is DSGVTQTPKHLITATGQRVTLRCSPRSGDLSVYWYQQSLDQGLQFLIQYYNGEERAKGNILERFSAQQFPDLHSELNLSSLELGDSALYFCASSVRSGRAQETQYFGPGTRLLVL.

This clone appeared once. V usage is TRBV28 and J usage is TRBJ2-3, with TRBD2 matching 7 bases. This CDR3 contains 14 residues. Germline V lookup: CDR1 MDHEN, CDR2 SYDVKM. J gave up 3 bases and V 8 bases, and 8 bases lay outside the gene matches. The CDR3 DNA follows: TGTGCCAGCGTGACGCCGGGACTAACAGATACGCAGTATTTT. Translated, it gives CASVTPGLTDTQYF.

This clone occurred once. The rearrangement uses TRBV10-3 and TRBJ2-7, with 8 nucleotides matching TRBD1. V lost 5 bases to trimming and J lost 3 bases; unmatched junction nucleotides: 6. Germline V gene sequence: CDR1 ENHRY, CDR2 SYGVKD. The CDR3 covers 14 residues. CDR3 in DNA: TGTGCCATCAGTCGGACAGGGTGGATCTACGAGCAGTACTTC. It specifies CAISRTGWIYEQYF.